This TCR beta chain was captured by sequencing in a study of T cells in Graves' hyperthyroidism and ophthalmopathy (dated by TCRdb to the late 2010s). With regard to the full study: Peripheral blood samples were taken at the time of initial diagnosis, prior to any treatment. In about 6 Graves' hyperthyroidism patients, the study also compared T-cell repertoires from thyroid tissue with T-cell repertoires from blood. The roughly 94 discovery patients were randomly split 7:3 into training and test sets. Once sampling was done, hyperthyroidism patients were given methimazole at a starting dose of 30 mg daily, whereas ophthalmopathy patients were given high-dose intravenous methylprednisolone. The paper describes TCR Vbeta CDR3 sequencing of around 130 peripheral blood samples, made up of about 40 ophthalmopathy patients, 70 to 80 hyperthyroidism patients and roughly 17 progressor patients. TCR V-J signatures able to tell the groups apart were searched for in a discovery cohort of more than 90 patients, of whom more than 40 had Graves' ophthalmopathy and around 56 had stable Graves' hyperthyroidism. An independent validation cohort of around 19 hyperthyroidism patients and 15 or so patients who later progressed to ophthalmopathy tested prospective prediction of ophthalmopathy. Broad study findings and their caveats: No statistical method was used to fix the sample size in advance, and group allocation was not hidden from the investigators. In cross-validation, a model built on a 13 V-J signature told ophthalmopathy apart from stable hyperthyroidism with 87.88% sensitivity and approximately 81% specificity, and in testing the same model reached 80%/75%. In validation, the model predicted progression to ophthalmopathy a median of about 6.5 months before onset, with approximately 71% sensitivity and roughly 77% specificity. Blood samples also contained most of the expanded thyroid clonotypes (frequency above 0.001), which suggests that blood repertoires may reflect thyroid immune responses.

The TCR beta CDR3 regions were amplified from RNA transcripts. For the first round of RT-PCR on the TCR CDR3, the HTBI primer set was used together with the Qiagen OneStep RT-PCR kit. Libraries were constructed in a second round of multiplex PCR, after which size selection and purification were carried out. Libraries were sequenced paired-end with 100 bp reads on an Illumina HiSeq2000. Per the source publication's procedure: SOAPnuke was used to process the raw data, throwing out any read that contained adapters or uncalled bases, had a mean Phred below 15, or lacked an exact constant-primer or identifier match. High-quality paired reads were merged using COPE v1.2.5, and each unique nucleotide sequence was defined as a clonotype. Clonotypes were aligned to IMGT TRBV, TRBD and TRBJ reference segments using MiTCR v1.1. Only V-J combinations with frequency above 0.0001, covering 99% to 99.2% of repertoires, were analysed. The TCS score was defined as the ratio of F50 (clonal expansion) to E x V (chaos), calculated using BLOSUM62-based TCRdist between CDR3 peptides within each V-J. Welch's t-statistics and random forest reduced approximately 520 V-J features to 13, which were used in a naive Bayes classifier (R e1071). TCRdb applied fastp at Q25 and MiXCR to the public reads, then kept only in-frame beta chains. Each CDR3 protein appears once, grouped with its most common genes and DNA. The V and J calls were not made by the authors but by TCRdb's processing. This sample lists hundreds of thousands of distinct CDR3 sequences; 14% were detected once. Roughly 10% of the sample is taken by the ten largest.

Stable Graves' hyperthyroidism was defined as no progression to ophthalmopathy during 18 months of follow-up. Hyperthyroidism patients were newly diagnosed, had a disease duration of under 2 months, and were aged 18 to 65 years. Patients with uncontrolled infections, other autoimmune diseases, pregnancy or lactation were excluded. Diagnoses were established on the basis of clinical symptoms, serum thyroxine and TRAb, thyroid ultrasound, and orbital computed tomography. Ficoll-Paque density gradient centrifugation was used to isolate PBMCs from about 9 ml of fresh peripheral blood. Total RNA was extracted using Trizol reagent, and RNA quality was assessed on an Agilent 2100 Bioanalyzer. Regarding this clonotype: Its antigen is not yet known. No base qualities exist here, and no much larger clone lies one base off it.

CDR1 LNHDA and CDR2 SQIVND were looked up in the germline V gene (reference sequence). The trim is 1 base for V and 5 bases for J, with a gap of 11 bases between the germline ends. The CDR3 covers 15 residues, taking in both the cysteine and the phenylalanine. The entry retains the CDR3 DNA only, 45 bases that are in frame from base 1. Recombination linked TRBV19 to TRBJ2-2; possibly the D gene is TRBD2, per 6 matching bases. The sample was blood. The source is a woman between 18 and 30 years old with Graves' hyperthyroidism. This receptor carries the CDR3 CASSIAHGGTGELFF. The base sequence is TGTGCCAGTAGTATAGCCCACGGAGGGACCGGGGAGCTGTTTTTT. Outside the CDR3, residues come from the reference TRBV19 and TRBJ2-2 proteins, so the full variable domain is: DGGITQSPKYLFRKEGQNVTLSCEQNLNHDAMYWYRQDPGQGLRLIYYSQIVNDFQKGDIAEGYSVSREKKESFPLTVTSAQKNPTAFYLCASSIAHGGTGELFFGEGSRLTVL.